This T cell receptor (beta chain) was sequenced for a study of T cell changes during pregnancy in multiple sclerosis. V lost 2 bases and J lost 3, with 11 bases in between. CDR3 length: 15 amino acids. Germline loops: CDR1 SGHRS, CDR2 YFSETQ. Some clones are missing from TCRdb's copy, which holds only in-frame ones; the method was immunoSEQ multiplex PCR. The table records some 60,000 clones, about nine tenths of them present only once. This receptor was obtained from a female donor in good health, enrolled as a control in a pregnancy study. The sequences come from peripheral blood, collected in the first trimester of pregnancy. The V and J genes are TRBV5-1 and TRBJ1-4; D perhaps matches TRBD1 (6 bases). The CDR3 coding sequence is TGCGCCAGCAGCTTACCACAGGGATCTAATGAAAAACTGTTTTTT. It yields the protein CASSLPQGSNEKLFF.